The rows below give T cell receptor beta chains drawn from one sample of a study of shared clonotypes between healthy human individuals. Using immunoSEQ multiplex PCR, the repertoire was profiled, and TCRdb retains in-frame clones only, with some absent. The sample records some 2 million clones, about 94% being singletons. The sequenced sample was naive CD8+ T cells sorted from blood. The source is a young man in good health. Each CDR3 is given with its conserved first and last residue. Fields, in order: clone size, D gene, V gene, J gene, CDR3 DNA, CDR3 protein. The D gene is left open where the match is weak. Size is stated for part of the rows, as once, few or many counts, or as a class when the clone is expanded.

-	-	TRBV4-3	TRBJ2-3	TGCGCCAGCAGCCAAGAACTAGGGGCCACAGATACGCAGTATTTT	CASSQELGATDTQYF
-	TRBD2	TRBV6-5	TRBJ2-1	TGTGCCAGCAGTCAAGGACTAGCGGACGTCGAGTTCTTC	CASSQGLADVEFF
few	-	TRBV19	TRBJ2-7	TGTGCCAGTAGTATAGACGGGACGTACGAGCAGTACTTC	CASSIDGTYEQYF
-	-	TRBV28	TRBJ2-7	TGTGCCAGCAGTTTAGCGGGGAGTTTTAGCTCCTACGAGCAGTACTTC	CASSLAGSFSSYEQYF
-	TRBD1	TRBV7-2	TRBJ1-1	TGTGCCAGCAGCTTAAACTCGAGTATCGGACAGGGGGCCTGGACTGAAGCTTTCTTT	CASSLNSSIGQGAWTEAFF
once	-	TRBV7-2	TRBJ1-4	TGTGCCAGCAGCTTAGTGTATGAGGGGGATGAAAAACTGTTTTTT	CASSLVYEGDEKLFF
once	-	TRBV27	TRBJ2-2	TGTGCCAGCAGTTTTCGGCAGAACACCGGGGAGCTGTTTTTT	CASSFRQNTGELFF
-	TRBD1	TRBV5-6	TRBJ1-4	TGTGCCAGCAGCTATCTGACAGGGAATGAAAAACTGTTTTTT	CASSYLTGNEKLFF
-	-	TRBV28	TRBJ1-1	TGTGCCAGCAGTTTAATCGGGCTGAACACTGAAGCTTTCTTT	CASSLIGLNTEAFF
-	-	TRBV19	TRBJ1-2	TGTGCCAGTAGTGAAACCGGGACGGATTTTTATGGCTACACCTTC	CASSETGTDFYGYTF
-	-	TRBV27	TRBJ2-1	TGTGCCAGCAGTCTCCTAGCGAGCTCCTACAATGAGCAGTTCTTC	CASSLLASSYNEQFF
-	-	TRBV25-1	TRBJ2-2	TGTGCCAGCAGTGAAGAGCTCATCACCGGGGAGCTGTTTTTT	CASSEELITGELFF
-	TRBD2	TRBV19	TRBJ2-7	TGTGCCAGTAGTTTTACGGGAGGCGATTACTACGAGCAGTACTTC	CASSFTGGDYYEQYF
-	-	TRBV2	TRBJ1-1	TGTGCCAGCAGTGAGGTTCAGGTGGGACCGCTGAACACTGAAGCTTTCTTT	CASSEVQVGPLNTEAFF
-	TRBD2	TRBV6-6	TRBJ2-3	TGTGCCAGCAGTTACTCCCGACGGGAGGGCACAGATACGCAGTATTTT	CASSYSRREGTDTQYF
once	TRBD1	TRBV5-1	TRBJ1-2	TGCGCCAGCAGCCCTTCAGGACAGGGAAGTGGCTACACCTTC	CASSPSGQGSGYTF
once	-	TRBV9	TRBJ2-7	TGTGCCAGCAGCCTCTCGGGCTCCTACGAGCAGTACTTC	CASSLSGSYEQYF
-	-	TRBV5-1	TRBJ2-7	TGCGCCAGCAGCCCCCCCAACTACGAGCAGTACTTC	CASSPPNYEQYF
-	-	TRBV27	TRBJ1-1	TGTGCCAGCAGTGCTGGGAGCATGAACACTGAAGCTTTCTTT	CASSAGSMNTEAFF
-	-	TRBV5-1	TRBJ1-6	TGCGCCAGCAGCTTGGAACAGCTGGGGAATTCACCCCTCCACTTT	CASSLEQLGNSPLHF
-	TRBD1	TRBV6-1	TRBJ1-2	TGTGCCAGCAGTGACCCGGGACAGGGCAGTGGCTACACCTTC	CASSDPGQGSGYTF
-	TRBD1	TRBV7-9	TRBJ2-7	TGTGCCAGCAGCCCGGTGACAGGGTACGAGCAGTACTTC	CASSPVTGYEQYF
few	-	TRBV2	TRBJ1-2	TGTGCCGAAGGGGGGAGCTATGGCTACACCTTC	CAEGGSYGYTF
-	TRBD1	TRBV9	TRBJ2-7	TGTGCCAGCAGCGTCGGGACAGCCTACGAGCAGTACTTC	CASSVGTAYEQYF
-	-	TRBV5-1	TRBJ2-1	TGCGCCAGCAGCTTGGTAGGGGGGGAATACAATGAGCAGTTCTTC	CASSLVGGEYNEQFF
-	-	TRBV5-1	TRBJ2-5	TGCGCCAGCAGCTCTTCCGGGACGGAGGGAGAGACCCAGTACTTC	CASSSSGTEGETQYF
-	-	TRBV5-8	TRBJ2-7	TGTGCCAGCAGCTTGCGGTCGGCGGTTGAGCAGTACTTC	CASSLRSAVEQYF
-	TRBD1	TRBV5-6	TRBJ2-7	TGTGCCAGCAGCGTCCATGGGACAGGGGTCTCCTACGAGCAGTACTTC	CASSVHGTGVSYEQYF
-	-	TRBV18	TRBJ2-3	TGTGCCAGCTCCCCCGCAGGGGAGTTAGATACGCAGTATTTT	CASSPAGELDTQYF
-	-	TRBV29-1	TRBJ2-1	TGCAGCGTTGATCGCGGGGAACGGTTGGATGAGCAGTTCTTC	CSVDRGERLDEQFF
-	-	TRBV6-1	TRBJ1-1	TGTGCCAGCAGTGAAGCGCTGACGGGTTGGGCTGAAGCTTTCTTT	CASSEALTGWAEAFF
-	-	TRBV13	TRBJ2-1	TGTGCCAGCAGCCCCCCTTCCCGATATGAGCAGTTCTTC	CASSPPSRYEQFF
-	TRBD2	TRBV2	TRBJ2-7	TGTGCCAGCAGAGGACTAGCGGGAGCACTCTACGAGCAGTACTTC	CASRGLAGALYEQYF
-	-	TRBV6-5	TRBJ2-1	TGTGCCACTAAACTAGGAGGGAGGGAGCAGTTCTTC	CATKLGGREQFF
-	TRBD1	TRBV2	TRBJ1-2	TGTGCCAGTTGGACAGGGGGGGATGGCTACACCTTC	CASWTGGDGYTF
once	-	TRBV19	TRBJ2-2	TGTGCCAGTAACGCAGTCAGGGCGGAATCCACCGGGGAGCTGTTTTTT	CASNAVRAESTGELFF
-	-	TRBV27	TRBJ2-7	TGTGCCAGCAGCGACCGAGACGGACCCTTCCCCTACGAGCAGTACTTC	CASSDRDGPFPYEQYF
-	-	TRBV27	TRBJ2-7	TGTGCCAGCAGTTCTAACTTGGGGAGCTCCTACGAGCAGTACTTC	CASSSNLGSSYEQYF